This T cell receptor (beta chain) was found in a study of shared clonotypes between healthy human individuals. Study details: CD4 naive cells filled three plates per donor, CD4 memory three, CD8 naive two and CD8 memory one.

To note about this clone: What it binds is not known.

Method: immunoSEQ multiplex PCR; TCRdb's copy keeps in-frame clones and lacks some. The sample holds about 1,900,000 clones, 85% to 95% seen once. CDR1 is SGHRS, CDR2 YFSETQ, per germline. V trimming: 3 bases; J trimming: 3 bases; junction bases outside the gene matches: 9. This CDR3 comprises 16 residues. Positive CCR7 selection of CD45RO-negative cells yielded the naive CD8 cells, and terminally differentiated effector memory CD45RA+ cells were excluded. Study conclusions and caveats: On the whole, naive subsets had larger estimated richness than memory subsets had.

The gene calls are TRBV5-1 and TRBJ2-5; 9 bases fit TRBD1. The receptor's source is a man between 18 and 29 years old in good health. The sample taken for sequencing was naive CD8+ T cells sorted from blood. The CDR3 reads CASSSDRTGVEETQYF. The CDR3 bases are TGCGCCAGCAGCTCGGACCGGACAGGGGTGGAAGAGACCCAGTACTTC.